This T cell receptor (beta chain) was recorded in a study of siplizumab effects on memory and regulatory T cells. Findings and limits, study-wide: Roughly 80-97% of dividing CD4+ or CD8+ clones were without an attributable naive or memory phenotype. Proof of suppressive function in proliferating Tregs from siplizumab cultures was not established. Significant reduction of alloreactive sequences traceable to unstimulated CD4+ memory cells was observed with siplizumab.

A note on this clone: Its antigen is still unknown.

Per sample, about 100,000 TCR templates were assayed. The assay was immunoSEQ multiplex PCR, and TCRdb's table has in-frame clones only and misses some. The repertoire holds roughly 93,000 clones, with 85% to 95% as singletons. The CDR3 has 15 residues. CDR1 ENHRY and CDR2 SYGVKD come from the germline V gene. Trimming took 9 bases from V and 4 from J, leaving 20 bases between them. The chain joins TRBV10-3 to TRBJ2-3; possible D gene TRBD2, 7 bases. Material: non-Treg CD4+ T cells sorted from blood. This sequence originates from a human donor in good health. Written as DNA, the CDR3 is TGTGCCATAAAAGCTGGGGGGCGGGAGCCAGATACGCAGTATTTT. It encodes CAIKAGGREPDTQYF.